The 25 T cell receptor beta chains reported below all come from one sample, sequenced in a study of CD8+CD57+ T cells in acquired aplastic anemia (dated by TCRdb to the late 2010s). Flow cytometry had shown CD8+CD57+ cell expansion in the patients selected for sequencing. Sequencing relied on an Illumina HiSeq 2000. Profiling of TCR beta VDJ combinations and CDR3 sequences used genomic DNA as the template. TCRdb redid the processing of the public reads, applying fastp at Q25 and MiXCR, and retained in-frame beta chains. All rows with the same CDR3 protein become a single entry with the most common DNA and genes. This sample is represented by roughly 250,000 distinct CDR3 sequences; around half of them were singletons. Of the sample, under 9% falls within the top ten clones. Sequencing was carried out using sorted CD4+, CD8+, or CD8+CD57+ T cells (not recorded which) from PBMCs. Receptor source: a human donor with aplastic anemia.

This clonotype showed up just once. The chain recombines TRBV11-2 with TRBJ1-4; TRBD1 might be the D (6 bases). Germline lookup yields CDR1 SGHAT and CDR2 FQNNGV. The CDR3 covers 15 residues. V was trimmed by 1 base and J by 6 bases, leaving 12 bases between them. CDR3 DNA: TGTGCCAGCAGCTTAGGGTCGGGGGCTCATGAAAAACTGTTTTTT. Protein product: CASSLGSGAHEKLFF.

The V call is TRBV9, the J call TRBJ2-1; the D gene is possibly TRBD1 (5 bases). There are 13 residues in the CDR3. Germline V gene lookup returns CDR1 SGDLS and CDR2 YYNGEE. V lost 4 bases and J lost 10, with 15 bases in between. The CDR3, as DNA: TGTGCCAGCAGCAACATACAGGCTCGCGAGCAGTTCTTC. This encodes CASSNIQAREQFF.

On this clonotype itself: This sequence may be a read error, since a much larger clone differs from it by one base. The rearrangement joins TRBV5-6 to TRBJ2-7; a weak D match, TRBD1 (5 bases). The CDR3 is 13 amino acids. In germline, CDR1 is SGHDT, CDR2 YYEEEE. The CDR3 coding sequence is TGTACCAGCAGCGTACAGCTTGGGGCTGAAGAGGACTTC. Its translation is CTSSVQLGAEEDF.

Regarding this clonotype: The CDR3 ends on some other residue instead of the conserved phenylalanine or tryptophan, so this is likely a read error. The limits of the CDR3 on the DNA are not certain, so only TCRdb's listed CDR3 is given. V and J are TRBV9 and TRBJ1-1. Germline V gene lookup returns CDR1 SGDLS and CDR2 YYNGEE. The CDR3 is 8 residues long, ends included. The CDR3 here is CASSVVGE.

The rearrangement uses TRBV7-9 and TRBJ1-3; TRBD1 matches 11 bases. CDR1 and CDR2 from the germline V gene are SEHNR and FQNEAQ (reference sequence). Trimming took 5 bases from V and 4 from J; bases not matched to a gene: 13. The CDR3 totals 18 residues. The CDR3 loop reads CASSRDFGTGGPGNTIYF. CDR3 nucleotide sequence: TGTGCCAGCAGCCGCGACTTCGGGACAGGGGGGCCCGGAAACACCATATATTTT.

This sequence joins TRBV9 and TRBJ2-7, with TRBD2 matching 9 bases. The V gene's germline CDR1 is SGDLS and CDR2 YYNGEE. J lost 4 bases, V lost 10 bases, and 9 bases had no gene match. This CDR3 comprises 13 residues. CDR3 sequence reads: CAALLRGGYEQYF. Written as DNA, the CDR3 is TGTGCCGCCCTGCTGCGGGGGGGATACGAGCAGTACTTC.

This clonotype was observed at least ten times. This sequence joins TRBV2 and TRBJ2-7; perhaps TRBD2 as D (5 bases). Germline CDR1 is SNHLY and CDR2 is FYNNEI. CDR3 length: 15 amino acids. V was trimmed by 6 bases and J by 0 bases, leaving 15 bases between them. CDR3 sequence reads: CASSNVGLDSYEQYF. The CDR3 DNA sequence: TGTGCCAGCAGCAACGTTGGACTCGACTCCTACGAGCAGTACTTC.

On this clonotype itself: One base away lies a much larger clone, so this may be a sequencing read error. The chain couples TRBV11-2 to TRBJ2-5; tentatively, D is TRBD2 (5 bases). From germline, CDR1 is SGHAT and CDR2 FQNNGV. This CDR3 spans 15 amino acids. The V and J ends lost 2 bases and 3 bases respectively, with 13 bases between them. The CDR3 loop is CASSLRAGVEETQYF. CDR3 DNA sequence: TGTGCCAGCAGCTTAAGGGCCGGGGTAGAAGAGACCCAGTACTTC.

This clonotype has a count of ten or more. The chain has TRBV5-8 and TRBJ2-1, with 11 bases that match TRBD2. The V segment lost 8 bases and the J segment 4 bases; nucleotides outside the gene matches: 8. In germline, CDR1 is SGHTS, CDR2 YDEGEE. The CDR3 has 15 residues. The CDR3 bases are TGTGCCAGTAGTTTCGGGACTAGCGGATACAATGAGCAGTTCTTC. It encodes CASSFGTSGYNEQFF. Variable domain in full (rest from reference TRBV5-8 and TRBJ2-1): EAGVTQSPTHLIKTRGQQATLRCSPISGHTSVYWYQQALGLGLQFLLWYDEGEERNRGNFPPRFSGRQFPNYSSELNVNALELEDSALYLCASSFGTSGYNEQFFGPGTRLTVL.

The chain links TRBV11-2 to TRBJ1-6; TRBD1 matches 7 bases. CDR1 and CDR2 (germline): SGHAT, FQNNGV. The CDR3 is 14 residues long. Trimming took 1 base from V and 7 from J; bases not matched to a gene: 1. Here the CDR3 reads CASSLGRGNSPLHF. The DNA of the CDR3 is TGTGCCAGCAGCTTAGGCAGGGGGAATTCACCCCTCCACTTT.

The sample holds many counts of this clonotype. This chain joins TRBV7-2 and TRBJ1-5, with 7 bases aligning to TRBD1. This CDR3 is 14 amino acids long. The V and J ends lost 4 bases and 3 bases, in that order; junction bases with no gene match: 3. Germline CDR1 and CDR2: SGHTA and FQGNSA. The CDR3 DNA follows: TGTGCCAGCAGCTCAGACAGGGTCAATCAGCCCCAGCATTTT. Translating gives CASSSDRVNQPQHF.

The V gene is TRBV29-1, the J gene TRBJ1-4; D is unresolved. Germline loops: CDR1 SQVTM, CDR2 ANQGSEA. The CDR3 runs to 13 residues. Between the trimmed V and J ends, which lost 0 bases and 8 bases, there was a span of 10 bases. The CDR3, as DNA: TGCAGCGTTGAAGAAGCCGGAAGCGAAAAACTGTTTTTT. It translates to CSVEEAGSEKLFF.

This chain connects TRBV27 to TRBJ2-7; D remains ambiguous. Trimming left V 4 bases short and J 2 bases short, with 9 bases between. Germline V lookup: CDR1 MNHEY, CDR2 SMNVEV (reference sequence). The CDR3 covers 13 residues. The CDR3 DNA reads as TGTGCCAGCAGTTACAAACCCGCCTACGAGCAGTACTTC. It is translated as CASSYKPAYEQYF.

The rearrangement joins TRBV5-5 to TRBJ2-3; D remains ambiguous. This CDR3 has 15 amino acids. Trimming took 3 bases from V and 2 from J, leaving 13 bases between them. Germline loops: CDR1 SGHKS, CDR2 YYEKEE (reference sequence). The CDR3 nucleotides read TGTGCCAGCAGCTCCCATGACGGGCCCACAGATACGCAGTATTTT. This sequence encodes CASSSHDGPTDTQYF.

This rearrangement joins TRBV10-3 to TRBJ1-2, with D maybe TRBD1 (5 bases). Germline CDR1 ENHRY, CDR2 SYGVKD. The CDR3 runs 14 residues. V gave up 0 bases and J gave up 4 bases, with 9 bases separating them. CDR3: CAISESTDTYGYTF. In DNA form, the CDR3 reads TGTGCCATCAGTGAGTCGACAGACACCTATGGCTACACCTTC.

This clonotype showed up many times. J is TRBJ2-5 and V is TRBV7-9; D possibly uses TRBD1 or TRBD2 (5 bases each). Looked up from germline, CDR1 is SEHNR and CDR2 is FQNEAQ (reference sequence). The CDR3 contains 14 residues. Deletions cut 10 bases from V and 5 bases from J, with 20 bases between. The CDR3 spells CATFGTPEGETQYF. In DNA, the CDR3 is TGTGCCACCTTCGGGACCCCAGAGGGGGAGACCCAGTACTTC.

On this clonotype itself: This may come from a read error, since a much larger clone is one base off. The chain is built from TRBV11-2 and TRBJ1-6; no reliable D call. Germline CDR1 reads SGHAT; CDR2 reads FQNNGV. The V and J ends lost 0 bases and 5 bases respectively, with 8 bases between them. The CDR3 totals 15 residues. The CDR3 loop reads CASSLDGRNNSPLHF. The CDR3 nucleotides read TGTGCCAGCAGCTTAGACGGACGGAATAATTCACCCCTCCACTTT. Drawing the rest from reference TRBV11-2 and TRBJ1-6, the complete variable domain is EAGVAQSPRYKIIEKRQSVAFWCNPISGHATLYWYQQILGQGPKLLIQFQNNGVVDDSQLPKDRFSAERLKGVDSTLKIQPAKLEDSAVYLCASSLDGRNNSPLHFGNGTRLTVT.

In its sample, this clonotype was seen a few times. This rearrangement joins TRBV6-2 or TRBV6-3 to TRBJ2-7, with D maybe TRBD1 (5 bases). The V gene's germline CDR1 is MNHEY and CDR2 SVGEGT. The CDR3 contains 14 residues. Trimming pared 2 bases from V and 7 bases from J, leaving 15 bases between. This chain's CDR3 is CASSYKGLVREQYF. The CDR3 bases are TGTGCCAGCAGTTACAAGGGGTTGGTGAGGGAGCAGTACTTC.

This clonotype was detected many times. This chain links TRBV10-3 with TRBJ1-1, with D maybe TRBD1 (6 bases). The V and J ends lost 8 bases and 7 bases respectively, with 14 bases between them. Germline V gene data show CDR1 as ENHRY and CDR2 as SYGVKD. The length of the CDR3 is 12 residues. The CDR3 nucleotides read TGTGCCATCTCCCTCGGGGACAATGAAGCTTTCTTT. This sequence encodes CAISLGDNEAFF.

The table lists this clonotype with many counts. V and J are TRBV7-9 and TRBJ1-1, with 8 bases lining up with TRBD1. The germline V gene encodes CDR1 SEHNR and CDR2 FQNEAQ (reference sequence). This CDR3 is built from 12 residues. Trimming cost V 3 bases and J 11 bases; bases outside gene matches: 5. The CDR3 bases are TGTGCCAGCAGCTTGGACAGGGACGGGGCTTTCTTT. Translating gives CASSLDRDGAFF.

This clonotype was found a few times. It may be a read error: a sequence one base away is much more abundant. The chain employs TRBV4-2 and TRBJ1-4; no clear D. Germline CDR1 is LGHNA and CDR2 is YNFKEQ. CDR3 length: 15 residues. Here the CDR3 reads CASSLRPRSAEKLSF. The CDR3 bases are TGTGCCAGCAGCTTGAGACCTCGCTCTGCTGAAAAACTGTCTTTT.

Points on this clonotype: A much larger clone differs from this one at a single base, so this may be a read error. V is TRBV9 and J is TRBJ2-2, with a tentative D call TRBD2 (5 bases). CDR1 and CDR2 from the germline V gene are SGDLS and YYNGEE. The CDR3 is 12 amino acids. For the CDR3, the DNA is TGTGCCAGCAGCGTAGACACCGGGGAGCTGTCTTTT. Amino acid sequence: CASSVDTGELSF. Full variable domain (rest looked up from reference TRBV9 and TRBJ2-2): DSGVTQTPKHLITATGQRVTLRCSPRSGDLSVYWYQQSLDQGLQFLIQYYNGEERAKGNILERFSAQQFPDLHSELNLSSLELGDSALYFCASSVDTGELSFGEGSRLTVL.

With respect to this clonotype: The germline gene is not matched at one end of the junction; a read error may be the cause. The CDR3 region is CASNQSGEEQYF. Written as DNA, the CDR3 is TGCGCCAGCAACCAATCCGGCGAAGAGCAGTACTTC. This rearrangement joins TRBV4-3 to TRBJ2-7, with D hard to call. Germline lookup yields CDR1 LGHNA and CDR2 YSLEER. This CDR3 is 12 amino acids long.

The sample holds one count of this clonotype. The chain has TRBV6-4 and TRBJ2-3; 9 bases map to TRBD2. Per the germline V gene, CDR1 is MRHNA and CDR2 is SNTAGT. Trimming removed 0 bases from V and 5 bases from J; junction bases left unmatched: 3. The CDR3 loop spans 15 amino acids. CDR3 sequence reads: CASSDSAGGIDTQYF. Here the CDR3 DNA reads TGTGCCAGCAGTGACTCAGCGGGGGGAATAGATACGCAGTATTTT.

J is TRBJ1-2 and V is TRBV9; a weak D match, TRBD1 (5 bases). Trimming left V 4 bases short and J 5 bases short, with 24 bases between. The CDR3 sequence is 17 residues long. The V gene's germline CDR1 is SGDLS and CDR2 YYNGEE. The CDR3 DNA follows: TGTGCCAGCAGCCGTCTTCAGCCGGGCCCGAAGGGGTATGGCTACACCTTC. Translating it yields CASSRLQPGPKGYGYTF.